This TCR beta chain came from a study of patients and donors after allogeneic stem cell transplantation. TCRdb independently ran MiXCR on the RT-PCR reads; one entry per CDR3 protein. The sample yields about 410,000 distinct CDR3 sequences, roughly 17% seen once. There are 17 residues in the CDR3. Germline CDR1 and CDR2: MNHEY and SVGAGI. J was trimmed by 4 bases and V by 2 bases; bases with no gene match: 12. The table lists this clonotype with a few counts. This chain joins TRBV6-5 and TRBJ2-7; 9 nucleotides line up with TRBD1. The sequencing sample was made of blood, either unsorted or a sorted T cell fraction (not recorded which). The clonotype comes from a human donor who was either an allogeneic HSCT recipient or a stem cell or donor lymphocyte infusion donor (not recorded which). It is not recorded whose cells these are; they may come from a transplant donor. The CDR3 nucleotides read TGTGCCAGCAGTTACGGGCGGAGTCGAGACAGGGGGTACGAGCAGTACTTC. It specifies CASSYGRSRDRGYEQYF.